The rows below give T cell receptor beta chains drawn from one sample of a study of CD8 T cells in Susac syndrome. TCRdb redid the calling of the immunoSEQ multiplex PCR reads with MiXCR, one entry per CDR3 protein. The sample carries about 130,000 distinct CDR3 sequences, roughly 94% recorded once. Material for sequencing was CD8+ T cells from PBMCs. These receptors were taken from a human donor with Susac syndrome. Both conserved end residues are part of each CDR3. Fields, in order: J gene, CDR3 length, clone size, D gene, V gene, CDR3 DNA, CDR3 protein. A D gene is named only where the DNA matches it firmly. The size of a clone is reported for some rows only, either as once, few or many, or as a class for expanded clones.

J: TRBJ2-7; length: 16; size: .; D: .; V: TRBV9; DNA: TGTGCCAGCAGCCTATTTGAGGGCACTCTTATCTTCGAGCAGTACTTC; CDR3: CASSLFEGTLIFEQYF
J: TRBJ2-7; length: 13; size: .; D: .; V: TRBV27; DNA: TGTGCCAGCAGTTTATCTCCTTCTTACGAGCAGTACTTC; CDR3: CASSLSPSYEQYF
J: TRBJ2-1; length: 13; size: .; D: .; V: TRBV13; DNA: TGTGCCAGCAGCTTCAACAACTACAATGAGCAGTTCTTC; CDR3: CASSFNNYNEQFF
J: TRBJ2-1; length: 16; size: .; D: TRBD2; V: TRBV2; DNA: TGTGCCAGCAGCCAAGGGGCTAGCGGGAGGTTCAATGAGCAGTTCTTC; CDR3: CASSQGASGRFNEQFF
J: TRBJ2-1; length: 10; size: .; D: .; V: TRBV20-1; DNA: TGCAGTGCTTTTTACAATGAGCAGTTCTTC; CDR3: CSAFYNEQFF
J: TRBJ1-2; length: 13; size: once; D: .; V: TRBV4-1; DNA: TGCGCCAGCAGCCTAGGGACCACTCAGGGCTACACCTTC; CDR3: CASSLGTTQGYTF
J: TRBJ1-2; length: 14; size: .; D: TRBD1; V: TRBV6-5; DNA: TGTGCCAGCGGATATCAGGGGGCGGACTATGGCTACACCTTC; CDR3: CASGYQGADYGYTF
J: TRBJ2-1; length: 18; size: .; D: TRBD2; V: TRBV9; DNA: TGTGCCAGCAGCGTAGGGCTAGCGGGAAAATCTGCCTACAATGAGCAGTTCTTC; CDR3: CASSVGLAGKSAYNEQFF
J: TRBJ2-3; length: 13; size: .; D: TRBD1; V: TRBV29-1; DNA: TGCAGCGTTGGAAAGGGGGCGGGAGATACGCAGTATTTT; CDR3: CSVGKGAGDTQYF
J: TRBJ2-7; length: 14; size: .; D: .; V: TRBV3-1; DNA: TGTGCCAGCAGCCAAGATGAGGTCCCCATCGAGCAGTACTTC; CDR3: CASSQDEVPIEQYF
J: TRBJ2-1; length: 15; size: .; D: .; V: TRBV12-3/TRBV12-4; DNA: TGTGCCAGCAGTTTTCGGGACGGAGCCTACAATGAGCAGTTCTTC; CDR3: CASSFRDGAYNEQFF
J: TRBJ2-7; length: 13; size: once; D: .; V: TRBV11-2; DNA: TGTGCCAGCAGCTTAGGGGACGAATACGAGCAGTACTTC; CDR3: CASSLGDEYEQYF
J: TRBJ2-1; length: 15; size: .; D: TRBD2; V: TRBV10-2; DNA: TGCGCCAGCAGTGAGCGTAGCGGGATCGACAATGAGCAGTTCTTC; CDR3: CASSERSGIDNEQFF
J: TRBJ1-1; length: 10; size: .; D: .; V: TRBV29-1; DNA: TGCAGCGTTGAAGTCGGGAAAGCTTTCTTT; CDR3: CSVEVGKAFF
J: TRBJ2-1; length: 12; size: .; D: .; V: TRBV19; DNA: TGTGCCAGTAGTATGGGAACTAACCTCCAGTTCTTC; CDR3: CASSMGTNLQFF
J: TRBJ2-3; length: 13; size: .; D: .; V: TRBV27; DNA: TGTGCCAGCAGCTCCCCTAGCACAGATACGCAGTATTTT; CDR3: CASSSPSTDTQYF
J: TRBJ2-5; length: 14; size: once; D: TRBD2; V: TRBV24-1; DNA: TGTGCCACCAGTTTAGCGGGAGACGAGGAGACCCAGTACTTC; CDR3: CATSLAGDEETQYF
J: TRBJ1-2; length: 13; size: .; D: .; V: TRBV28; DNA: TGTGCCAGCAGTTTAGCCAGTTACTATGGCTACACCTTC; CDR3: CASSLASYYGYTF
J: TRBJ1-2; length: 13; size: .; D: .; V: TRBV6-5; DNA: TGTGCCAGCAGTTACTCCGAAGTAGGCGGCTACACCTTC; CDR3: CASSYSEVGGYTF
J: TRBJ1-2; length: 12; size: .; D: .; V: TRBV15; DNA: TGTGCCACCGCCAAGATCAGCTATGGCTACACCTTC; CDR3: CATAKISYGYTF
J: TRBJ1-2; length: 12; size: .; D: .; V: TRBV20-1; DNA: TGCAGTGCTAGAGATGCCGCCTATGGCTACACCTTC; CDR3: CSARDAAYGYTF
J: TRBJ2-1; length: 16; size: .; D: TRBD2; V: TRBV11-1; DNA: TGTGCCAGCAGCCGTATAGCGGGATGGGGTTTTGGTGAGCAGTTCTTC; CDR3: CASSRIAGWGFGEQFF
J: TRBJ2-1; length: 12; size: .; D: .; V: TRBV29-1; DNA: TGCAGCGTTGACCCTAGTCTCAATGAGCAGTTCTTC; CDR3: CSVDPSLNEQFF
J: TRBJ2-7; length: 14; size: once; D: .; V: TRBV5-6; DNA: TGTGCCAGCAGCGGCCTCCTGGGGGAAGACGAGCAGTACTTC; CDR3: CASSGLLGEDEQYF
J: TRBJ2-7; length: 14; size: once; D: .; V: TRBV29-1; DNA: TGCAGCGTTATGGTGAGGAGCAGCTCCTACGAGCAGTACTTC; CDR3: CSVMVRSSSYEQYF
J: TRBJ2-1; length: 15; size: .; D: .; V: TRBV29-1; DNA: TGCAGCGCCCCTTCGGCGGGGACATCCTACAATGAGCAGTTCTTC; CDR3: CSAPSAGTSYNEQFF
J: TRBJ1-1; length: 14; size: .; D: .; V: TRBV3-1; DNA: TGTGCCAGCAGCCAAGTTTTAGGGGAAACTGAAGCTTTCTTT; CDR3: CASSQVLGETEAFF
J: TRBJ2-3; length: 14; size: .; D: .; V: TRBV20-1; DNA: TGCAGTGCCCTCCCGTGGGAGGTCACAGATACGCAGTATTTT; CDR3: CSALPWEVTDTQYF
J: TRBJ1-4; length: 13; size: .; D: .; V: TRBV11-2; DNA: TGTGCCAGCAGCTTAGATTCGGACAGAGCACTGTTTTTT; CDR3: CASSLDSDRALFF
J: TRBJ1-1; length: 13; size: few; D: .; V: TRBV7-7; DNA: TGTGCTAGCAGCTTAGCGGGAAACACTGAAGCTTTCTTT; CDR3: CASSLAGNTEAFF
J: TRBJ2-7; length: 17; size: .; D: .; V: TRBV4-1; DNA: TGCGCCAGCAGCCCTCTCCAAAACGGGAGTGGGTCCTACGAGCAGTACTTC; CDR3: CASSPLQNGSGSYEQYF
J: TRBJ2-5; length: 16; size: .; D: TRBD2; V: TRBV10-3; DNA: TGTGCCATCAGTGAGTCGAGCGCTAGCGGCCGTCCGGCCCAGTACTTC; CDR3: CAISESSASGRPAQYF
J: TRBJ2-7; length: 15; size: .; D: TRBD1; V: TRBV9; DNA: TGTGCCAGCAGCGGAGGGACAGGGCCCTCCTACGAGCAGTACTTC; CDR3: CASSGGTGPSYEQYF
J: TRBJ2-7; length: 17; size: .; D: .; V: TRBV11-2; DNA: TGTGCCAGCAGCTCCGTACCCGGGGTGTTTAAAAGGAACGAGCAGTACTTC; CDR3: CASSSVPGVFKRNEQYF
J: TRBJ2-6; length: 16; size: .; D: .; V: TRBV12-3/TRBV12-4; DNA: TGTGCCAGCAGTTTAAGTCCGAGCTCTGGGGCCAACGTCCTGACTTTC; CDR3: CASSLSPSSGANVLTF
J: TRBJ2-7; length: 16; size: once; D: TRBD1; V: TRBV10-3; DNA: TGTGCCATCAGTGATCGCCGGGACAGGGTTGCCTACGAGCAGTACTTC; CDR3: CAISDRRDRVAYEQYF
J: TRBJ2-7; length: 14; size: .; D: .; V: TRBV12-3/TRBV12-4; DNA: TGTGCCAGCAGTGCGGGACAAAGCTCCTACGAGCAGTACTTC; CDR3: CASSAGQSSYEQYF
J: TRBJ1-1; length: 14; size: .; D: .; V: TRBV6-5; DNA: TGTGCCAGCAGTTACGTGAGGGGTAACACTGAAGCTTTCTTT; CDR3: CASSYVRGNTEAFF
J: TRBJ2-6; length: 11; size: .; D: .; V: TRBV9; DNA: TGTGCCAGCAGCGTAGGGTGGGTCCTGACTTTC; CDR3: CASSVGWVLTF
J: TRBJ2-1; length: 17; size: .; D: TRBD1; V: TRBV2; DNA: TGTGCCAGCAGTGACCGTCGACAGGGGGGTCCCCCGAATGAGCAGTTCTTC; CDR3: CASSDRRQGGPPNEQFF
J: TRBJ2-2; length: 14; size: .; D: .; V: TRBV28; DNA: TGTGCCAGCAGTTTATGGGACGTCACCGGGGAGCTGTTTTTT; CDR3: CASSLWDVTGELFF
J: TRBJ2-5; length: 14; size: .; D: .; V: TRBV7-9; DNA: TGTGCCAGCAGCCCCAGAGGGCCCGTAGAGACCCAGTACTTC; CDR3: CASSPRGPVETQYF
J: TRBJ2-1; length: 12; size: .; D: TRBD2; V: TRBV19; DNA: TGTGCCACTCGACCGGGGGAGGGTGAGCAGTTCTTC; CDR3: CATRPGEGEQFF
J: TRBJ2-7; length: 16; size: .; D: .; V: TRBV4-1; DNA: TGCGCCAGCAGCCAAAATAACGAGGGAGGCTCCTACGAGCAGTACTTC; CDR3: CASSQNNEGGSYEQYF
J: TRBJ1-1; length: 15; size: .; D: .; V: TRBV11-2; DNA: TGTGCCAGCAGCCCACAATCCAACAGACATACTGAAGCTTTCTTT; CDR3: CASSPQSNRHTEAFF
J: TRBJ2-1; length: 16; size: .; D: .; V: TRBV2; DNA: TGTGCCAGCAGTGATGTCTACCTCGCCGCCTACAATGAGCAGTTCTTC; CDR3: CASSDVYLAAYNEQFF
J: TRBJ1-2; length: 15; size: .; D: TRBD1; V: TRBV7-9; DNA: TGTGCCAGCAGCTCACCGAGGACAGGGGACTATGGCTACACCTTC; CDR3: CASSSPRTGDYGYTF
J: TRBJ2-1; length: 16; size: .; D: TRBD2; V: TRBV12-3/TRBV12-4; DNA: TGTGCCAGCAGTCACGACGGGACTAGCGGGTGGGTTGAGCAGTTCTTC; CDR3: CASSHDGTSGWVEQFF
J: TRBJ2-1; length: 13; size: .; D: .; V: TRBV3-1; DNA: TGTGCCAGCAGCCAAGATCTCGGGAATGAGCAGTTCTTC; CDR3: CASSQDLGNEQFF
J: TRBJ1-5; length: 14; size: .; D: .; V: TRBV11-2; DNA: TGTGCCAGCAGCCCCAGAGATAGCAATCAGCCCCAGCATTTT; CDR3: CASSPRDSNQPQHF
J: TRBJ2-1; length: 17; size: .; D: TRBD2; V: TRBV7-2; DNA: TGTGCCAGCAGCTACCCTGGCGCGGGAGCCACCAGGGATGAGCAGTTCTTC; CDR3: CASSYPGAGATRDEQFF
J: TRBJ2-7; length: 14; size: .; D: .; V: TRBV11-2; DNA: TGTGCCAGCAGCCTTGATAATGGATCCTACGAGCAGTACTTC; CDR3: CASSLDNGSYEQYF
J: TRBJ1-1; length: 16; size: .; D: TRBD1; V: TRBV27; DNA: TGTGCCAGCTCCCGGGGAGGGGGCGCGGCGAACACTGAAGCTTTCTTT; CDR3: CASSRGGGAANTEAFF
J: TRBJ2-2; length: 15; size: .; D: .; V: TRBV11-2; DNA: TGTGCCAGCAGCTTAAAGGCTAGCGCCACCGGGGAGCTGTTTTTT; CDR3: CASSLKASATGELFF
J: TRBJ1-5; length: 13; size: .; D: .; V: TRBV20-1; DNA: TGCAGTGCTCGGTCATCGGGAGATCAGCCCCAGCATTTT; CDR3: CSARSSGDQPQHF
J: TRBJ2-3; length: 15; size: .; D: TRBD2; V: TRBV6-5; DNA: TGTGCCAGCAGTTACTGGCCAGCGGGGGACCTTACGCAGTATTTT; CDR3: CASSYWPAGDLTQYF
J: TRBJ2-1; length: 14; size: .; D: .; V: TRBV29-1; DNA: TGCAGCGTTGTGTGGGGGGACAGCTACAATGAGCAGTTCTTC; CDR3: CSVVWGDSYNEQFF
J: TRBJ2-7; length: 14; size: .; D: TRBD2; V: TRBV29-1; DNA: TGCAGCATCATGCTTGCTAGCGGCTCCTACGAGCAGTACTTC; CDR3: CSIMLASGSYEQYF
J: TRBJ1-2; length: 13; size: .; D: .; V: TRBV2; DNA: TGTGCCAGCCCCCTCGGGCGGAACTATGGCTACACCTTC; CDR3: CASPLGRNYGYTF
J: TRBJ2-5; length: 14; size: .; D: .; V: TRBV13; DNA: TGTGCCAGCAGCAAAAGACGGAGCCAAGAGACCCAGTACTTC; CDR3: CASSKRRSQETQYF